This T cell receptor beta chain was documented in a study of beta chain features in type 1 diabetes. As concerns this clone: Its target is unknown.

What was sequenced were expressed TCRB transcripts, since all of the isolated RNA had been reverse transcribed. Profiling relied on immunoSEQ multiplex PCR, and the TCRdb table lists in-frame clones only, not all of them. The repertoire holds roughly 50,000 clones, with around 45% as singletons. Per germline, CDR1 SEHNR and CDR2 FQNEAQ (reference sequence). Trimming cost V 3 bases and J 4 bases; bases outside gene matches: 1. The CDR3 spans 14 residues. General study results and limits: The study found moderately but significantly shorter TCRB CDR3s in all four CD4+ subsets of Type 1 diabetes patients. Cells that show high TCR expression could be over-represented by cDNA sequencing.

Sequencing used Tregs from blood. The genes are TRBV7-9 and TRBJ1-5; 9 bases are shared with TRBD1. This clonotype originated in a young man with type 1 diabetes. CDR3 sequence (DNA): TGTGCCAGCAGCTTGGGGACAGGGAATCAGCCCCAGCATTTT. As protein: CASSLGTGNQPQHF.